The entry that follows covers one TCR beta chain sequence. The data were obtained in a study of blood T cell repertoires in COVID-19. Profiling relied on immunoSEQ multiplex PCR, and the TCRdb table lists in-frame clones only, not all of them. The data contain under 250,000 clones, around three quarters of them singletons. With 2 bases clipped from V and 2 bases from J, the junction kept 8 bases outside the gene matches. Germline CDR1 is SGHNT and CDR2 is YYREEE (reference sequence). This CDR3 has 17 amino acids. This receptor was identified in a woman between 65 and 79 years old with acute or convalescent COVID-19. This chain uses TRBV5-4 with TRBJ2-2; 8 nucleotides align to TRBD2. The sample was peripheral blood. The CDR3 nucleotides read TGTGCCAGCAGCTTACCAGCGGGGGCCGTTAACACCGGGGAGCTGTTTTTT. Translating gives CASSLPAGAVNTGELFF.